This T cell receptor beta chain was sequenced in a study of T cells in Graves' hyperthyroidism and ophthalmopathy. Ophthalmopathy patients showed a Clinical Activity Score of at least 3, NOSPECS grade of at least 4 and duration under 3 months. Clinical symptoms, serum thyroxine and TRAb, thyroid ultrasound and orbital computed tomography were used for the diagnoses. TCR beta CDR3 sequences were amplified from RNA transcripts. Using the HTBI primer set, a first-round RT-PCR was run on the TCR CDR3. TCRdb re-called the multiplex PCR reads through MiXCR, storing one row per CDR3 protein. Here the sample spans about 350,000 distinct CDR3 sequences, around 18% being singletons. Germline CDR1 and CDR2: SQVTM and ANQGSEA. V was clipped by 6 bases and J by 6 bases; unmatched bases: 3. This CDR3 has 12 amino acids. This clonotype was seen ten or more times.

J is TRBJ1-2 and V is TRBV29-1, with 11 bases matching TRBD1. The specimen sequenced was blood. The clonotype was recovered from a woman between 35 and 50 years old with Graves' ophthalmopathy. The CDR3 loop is CSVGDRGDGYTF. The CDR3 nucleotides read TGCAGCGTGGGGGACAGGGGGGATGGCTACACCTTC.